This TCR beta chain was identified in a study of T cell repertoires in cytomegalovirus infection. Overall study findings and caveats: Within the response measured ex vivo, HLA-C-restricted CMV-specific TCR beta clonotypes were dominant.

The ends lost 5 bases at V and 0 bases at J; junction bases unmatched: 8. CDR3 size: 16 residues. TCRdb reprocessed the reads via MiXCR and lists one record per CDR3 protein. Here the sample spans around 800,000 distinct CDR3 sequences, about 33% being singletons. This clonotype has more than one count but fewer than ten. Its antigen remains unidentified. This specimen was cultured CD8+ T cells from PBMCs, taken from culture after CMV antigen stimulation. This chain connects TRBV12-3 or TRBV12-4 to TRBJ2-3, with 7 bases aligning to TRBD2. The sequence was collected from a human donor in good health (CMV status not recorded). Some clones in this sample may be carry-over from other donors' samples. This CDR3 is CASSIPSSGSTDTQYF. In DNA form, the CDR3 reads TGTGCCAGCAGTATCCCCTCTAGCGGCAGCACAGATACGCAGTATTTT.